This T cell receptor beta chain was sequenced during a study of T cell responses to AZD1222 COVID-19 vaccine. With 6 bases removed from V and 14 bases from J, the gap between germline ends came to 16 bases. This CDR3 comprises 10 residues. The germline gives CDR1 DFQATT, CDR2 SNEGSKA (reference sequence). Study observations and caveats: Among vaccine-associated CD4 TCRs, coverage spanned spike, with dominance at 160-218 and 743-854.

Note on this clone: The antigen remains unidentified.

Sequenced by immunoSEQ multiplex PCR; TCRdb stores in-frame clones only, minus some. In the table there are approximately 150,000 clones, more than 85% of which are singletons. The sample was peripheral blood, taken on day 0 of MenACWY control vaccination. The receptor was isolated from an adult in good health. The chain is built from TRBV20-1 and TRBJ1-2, with unresolved D. CDR3 sequence (DNA): TGCAGTGCCCCCCCGAGCCCCTTTACCTTC. This codes for CSAPPSPFTF.